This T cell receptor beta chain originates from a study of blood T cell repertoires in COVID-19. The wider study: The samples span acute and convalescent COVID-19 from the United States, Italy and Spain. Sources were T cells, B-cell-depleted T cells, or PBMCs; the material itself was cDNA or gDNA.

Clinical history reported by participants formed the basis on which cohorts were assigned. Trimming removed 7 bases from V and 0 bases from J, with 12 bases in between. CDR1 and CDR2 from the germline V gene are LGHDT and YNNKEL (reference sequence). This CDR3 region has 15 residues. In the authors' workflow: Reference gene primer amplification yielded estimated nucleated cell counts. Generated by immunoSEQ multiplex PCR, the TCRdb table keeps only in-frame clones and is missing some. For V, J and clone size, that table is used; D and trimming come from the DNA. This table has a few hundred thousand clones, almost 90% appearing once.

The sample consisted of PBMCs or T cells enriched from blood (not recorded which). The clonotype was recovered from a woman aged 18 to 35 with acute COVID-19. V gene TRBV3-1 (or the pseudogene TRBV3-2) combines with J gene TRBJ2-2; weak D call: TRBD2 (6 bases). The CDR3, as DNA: TGTGCCAGCACCCCTAGCGTTGCGAACACCGGGGAGCTGTTTTTT. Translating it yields CASTPSVANTGELFF.